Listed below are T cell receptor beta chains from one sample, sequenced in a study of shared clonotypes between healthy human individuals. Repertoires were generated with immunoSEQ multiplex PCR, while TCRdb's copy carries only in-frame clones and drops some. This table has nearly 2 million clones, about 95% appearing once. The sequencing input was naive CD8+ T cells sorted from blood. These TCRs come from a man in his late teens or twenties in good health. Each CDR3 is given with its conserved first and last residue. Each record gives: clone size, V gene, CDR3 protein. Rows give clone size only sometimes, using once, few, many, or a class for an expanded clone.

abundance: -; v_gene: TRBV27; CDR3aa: CASSFEQGGLNTEAFF
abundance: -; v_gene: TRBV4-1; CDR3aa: CASSQPQGAEGNTIYF
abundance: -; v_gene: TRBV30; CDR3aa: CAWTPRVYYEQYF
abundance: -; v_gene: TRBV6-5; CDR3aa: CASSYPLAGGPYEQYF
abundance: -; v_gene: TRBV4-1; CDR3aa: CASSRRLAGGPDTQYF
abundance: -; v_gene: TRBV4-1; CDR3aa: CASSPRLLAGGHEQFF
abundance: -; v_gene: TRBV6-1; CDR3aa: CASSEFGEQPQHF
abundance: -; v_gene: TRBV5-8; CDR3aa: CASSSDHTEAFF
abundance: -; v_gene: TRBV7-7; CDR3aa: CASSLAGLETQYF
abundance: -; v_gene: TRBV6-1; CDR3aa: CASTGGNEQFF
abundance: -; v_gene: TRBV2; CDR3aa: CASTDLVAAYEQFF
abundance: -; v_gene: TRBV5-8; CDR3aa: CASSLPRSYNSPLHF
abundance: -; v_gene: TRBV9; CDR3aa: CASRQDYGYTF
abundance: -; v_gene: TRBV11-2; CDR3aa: CASSLTGTGGVGDPGELFF
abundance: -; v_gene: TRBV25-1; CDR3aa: CASSEYISRPYNEQFF
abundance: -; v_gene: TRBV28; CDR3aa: CASSFLFIDRDGVSYEQYF
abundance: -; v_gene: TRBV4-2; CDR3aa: CASSQDKLLGVELFF
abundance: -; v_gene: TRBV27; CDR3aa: CASRTGTGNSPLHF
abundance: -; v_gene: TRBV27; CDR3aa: CASRDRIDYEQYF
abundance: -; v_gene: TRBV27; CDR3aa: CASSLEGAFPYEQYF
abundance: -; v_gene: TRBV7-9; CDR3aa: CASSLTSGASYNEQFF
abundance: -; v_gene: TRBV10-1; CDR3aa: CASSAGVSGGEKFF
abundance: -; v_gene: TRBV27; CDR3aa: CASSRTSGPDTQYF
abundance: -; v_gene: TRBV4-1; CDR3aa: CASSHRGGDTQYF
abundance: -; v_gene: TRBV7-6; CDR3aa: CASSLVGRDTQYF
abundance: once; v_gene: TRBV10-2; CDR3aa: CASSGSSGTSYEQYF
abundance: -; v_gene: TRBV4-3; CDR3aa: CASSPGRINYGYTF
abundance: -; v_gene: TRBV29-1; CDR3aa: CSFGQGPSYEQYF
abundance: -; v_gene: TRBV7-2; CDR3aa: CASSQGLALKNIQYF
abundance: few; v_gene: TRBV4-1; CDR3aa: CASSLDSTYEQYF
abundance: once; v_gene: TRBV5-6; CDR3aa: CAPGGNRVTYEQYF
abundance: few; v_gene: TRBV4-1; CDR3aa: CASSPEQGMNTEAFF
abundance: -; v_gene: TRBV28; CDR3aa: CASTSSLGQFSYNSPLHF
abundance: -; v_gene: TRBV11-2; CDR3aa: CASSLDLGYGYTF
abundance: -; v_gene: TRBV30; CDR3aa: CAWSMAGFGGDTQYF
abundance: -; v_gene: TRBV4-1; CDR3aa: CASSQDRGEGANVLTF
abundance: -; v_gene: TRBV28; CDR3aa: CASSLRGYQETQYF
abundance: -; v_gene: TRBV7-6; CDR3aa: CASSLALGGNQPQHF
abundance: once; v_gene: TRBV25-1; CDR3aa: CASSESTGLNTEAFF